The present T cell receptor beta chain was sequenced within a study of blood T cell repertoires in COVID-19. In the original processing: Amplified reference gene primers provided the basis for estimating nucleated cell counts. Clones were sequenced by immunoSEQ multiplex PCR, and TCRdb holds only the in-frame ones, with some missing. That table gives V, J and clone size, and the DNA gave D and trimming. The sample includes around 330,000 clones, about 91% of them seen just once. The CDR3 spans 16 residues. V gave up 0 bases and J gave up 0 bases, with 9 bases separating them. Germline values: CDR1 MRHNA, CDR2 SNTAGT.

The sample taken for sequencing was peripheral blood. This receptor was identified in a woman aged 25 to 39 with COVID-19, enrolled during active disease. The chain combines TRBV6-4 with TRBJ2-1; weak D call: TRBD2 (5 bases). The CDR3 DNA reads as TGTGCCAGCAGTGACTCAAAGCGGTCCTCCTACAATGAGCAGTTCTTC. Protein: CASSDSKRSSYNEQFF.